This T cell receptor beta chain was identified in a study of blood T cell repertoires in COVID-19. As handled by the study authors: Estimation of nucleated cell counts relied on the amplification of reference gene primers. Libraries were prepared by immunoSEQ multiplex PCR; TCRdb keeps only in-frame clonotypes and omits some of them. V, J and clone size derive from that table, while D and trimming were established from the DNA sequence. Of under 400,000 clones in the sample, around 87% were seen once. V trimming: 4 bases; J trimming: 3 bases; junction bases outside the gene matches: 4. The CDR3 is 14 amino acids. Germline V gene sequence: CDR1 SGHNT, CDR2 YYREEE (reference sequence).

This receptor was obtained from a man between 18 and 35 years old with active or convalescent COVID-19. This chain joins TRBV5-4 and TRBJ2-3; TRBD1 agrees at 8 bases. The source material was peripheral blood. In DNA form, the CDR3 reads TGTGCCAGCAGCCTAAGACAGGGGACAGATACGCAGTATTTT. Encoded protein: CASSLRQGTDTQYF.